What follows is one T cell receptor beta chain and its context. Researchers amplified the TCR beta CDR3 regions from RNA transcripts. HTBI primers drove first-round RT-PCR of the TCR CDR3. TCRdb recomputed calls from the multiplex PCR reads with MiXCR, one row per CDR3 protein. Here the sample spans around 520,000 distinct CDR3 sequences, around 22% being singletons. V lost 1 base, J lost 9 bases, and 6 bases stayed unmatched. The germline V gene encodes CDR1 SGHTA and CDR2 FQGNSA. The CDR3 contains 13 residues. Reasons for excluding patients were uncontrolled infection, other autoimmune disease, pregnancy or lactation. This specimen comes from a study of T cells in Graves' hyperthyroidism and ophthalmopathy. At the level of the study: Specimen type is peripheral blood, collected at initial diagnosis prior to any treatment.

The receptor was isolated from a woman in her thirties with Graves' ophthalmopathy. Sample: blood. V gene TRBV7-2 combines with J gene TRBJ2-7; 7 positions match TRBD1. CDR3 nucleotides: TGTGCCAGCAGCTTAGGAGGGACAGTTGGGCAGTACTTC. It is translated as CASSLGGTVGQYF.